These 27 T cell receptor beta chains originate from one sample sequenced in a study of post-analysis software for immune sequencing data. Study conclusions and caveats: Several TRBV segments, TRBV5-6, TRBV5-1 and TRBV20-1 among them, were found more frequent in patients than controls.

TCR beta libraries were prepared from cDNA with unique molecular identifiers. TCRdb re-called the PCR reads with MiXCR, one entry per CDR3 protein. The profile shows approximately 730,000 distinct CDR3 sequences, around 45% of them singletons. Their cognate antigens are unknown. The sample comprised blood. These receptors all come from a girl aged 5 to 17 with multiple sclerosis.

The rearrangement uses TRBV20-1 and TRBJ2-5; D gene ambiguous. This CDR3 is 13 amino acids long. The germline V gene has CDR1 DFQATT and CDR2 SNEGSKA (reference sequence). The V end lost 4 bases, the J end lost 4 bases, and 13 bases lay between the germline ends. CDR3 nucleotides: TGCAGTGCTAAGGCTAGGGTCGGAGAGACCCAGTACTTC. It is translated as CSAKARVGETQYF.

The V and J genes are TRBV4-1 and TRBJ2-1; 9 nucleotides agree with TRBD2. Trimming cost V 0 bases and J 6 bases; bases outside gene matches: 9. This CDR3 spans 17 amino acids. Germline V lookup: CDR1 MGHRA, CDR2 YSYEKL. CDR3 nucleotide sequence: TGCGCCAGCAGCCAAGAGGGCGGGAGGGCCGCTCCCAATGAGCAGTTCTTC. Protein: CASSQEGGRAAPNEQFF.

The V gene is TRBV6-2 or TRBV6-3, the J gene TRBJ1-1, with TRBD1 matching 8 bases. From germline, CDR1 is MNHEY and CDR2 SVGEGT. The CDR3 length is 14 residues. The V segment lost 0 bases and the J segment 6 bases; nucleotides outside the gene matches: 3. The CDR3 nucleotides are TGTGCCAGCAGTTACTCGCAGGGGGCTGCTGAAGCTTTCTTT. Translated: CASSYSQGAAEAFF.

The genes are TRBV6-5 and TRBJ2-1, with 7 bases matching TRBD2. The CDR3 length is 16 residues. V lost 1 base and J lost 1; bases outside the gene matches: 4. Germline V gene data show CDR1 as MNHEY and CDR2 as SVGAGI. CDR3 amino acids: CASSYFAGESYNEQFF. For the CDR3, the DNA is TGTGCCAGCAGTTACTTTGCGGGGGAGTCCTACAATGAGCAGTTCTTC.

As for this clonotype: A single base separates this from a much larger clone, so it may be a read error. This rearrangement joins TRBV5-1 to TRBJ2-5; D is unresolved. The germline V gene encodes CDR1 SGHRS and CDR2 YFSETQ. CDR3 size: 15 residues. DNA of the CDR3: TGCGCCAGCAGCTCTAACACCGGGTCGCAAGGGACCCAGTACTTC. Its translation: CASSSNTGSQGTQYF.

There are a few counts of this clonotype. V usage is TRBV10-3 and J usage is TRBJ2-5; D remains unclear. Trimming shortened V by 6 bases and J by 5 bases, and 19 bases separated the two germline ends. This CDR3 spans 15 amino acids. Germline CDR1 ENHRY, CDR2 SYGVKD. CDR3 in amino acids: CAISEPEWVGETQYF. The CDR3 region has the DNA TGTGCCATCAGCGAACCCGAATGGGTCGGGGAGACCCAGTACTTC.

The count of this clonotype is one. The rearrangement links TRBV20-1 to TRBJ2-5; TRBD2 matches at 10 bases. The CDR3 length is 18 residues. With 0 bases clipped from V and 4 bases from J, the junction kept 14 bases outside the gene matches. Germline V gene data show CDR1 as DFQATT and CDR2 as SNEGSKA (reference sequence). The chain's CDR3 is CSARDGNSGRIFGETQYF. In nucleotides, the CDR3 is TGCAGTGCTAGAGATGGGAATAGCGGGAGGATTTTTGGAGAGACCCAGTACTTC.

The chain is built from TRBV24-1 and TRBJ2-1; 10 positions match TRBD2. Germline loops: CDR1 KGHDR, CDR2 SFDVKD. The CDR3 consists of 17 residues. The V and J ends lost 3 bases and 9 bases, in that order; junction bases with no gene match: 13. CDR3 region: CATSDGVSGRAWFEQFF. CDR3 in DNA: TGTGCCACCAGTGATGGGGTGAGCGGGAGGGCCTGGTTTGAGCAGTTCTTC.

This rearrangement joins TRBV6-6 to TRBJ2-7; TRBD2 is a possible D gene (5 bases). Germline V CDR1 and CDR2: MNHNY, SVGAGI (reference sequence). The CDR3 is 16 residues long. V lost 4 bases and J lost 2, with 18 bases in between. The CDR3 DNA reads TGTGCCAGCAGTTCCACATGGAGCGGAGACACCTACGAGCAGTACTTC. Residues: CASSSTWSGDTYEQYF.

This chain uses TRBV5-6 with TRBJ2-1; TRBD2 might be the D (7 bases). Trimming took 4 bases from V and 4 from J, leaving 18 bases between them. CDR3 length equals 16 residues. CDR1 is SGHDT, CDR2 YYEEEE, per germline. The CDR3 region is CASSPGGGGWYNEQFF. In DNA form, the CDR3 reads TGTGCCAGCAGCCCGGGTGGCGGGGGCTGGTACAATGAGCAGTTCTTC.

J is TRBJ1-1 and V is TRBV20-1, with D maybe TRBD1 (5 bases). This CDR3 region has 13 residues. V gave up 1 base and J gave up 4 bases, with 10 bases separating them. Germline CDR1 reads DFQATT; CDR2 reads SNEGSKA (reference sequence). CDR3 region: CSARAAGSTEAFF. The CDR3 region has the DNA TGCAGTGCTAGAGCAGCAGGGAGCACTGAAGCTTTCTTT.

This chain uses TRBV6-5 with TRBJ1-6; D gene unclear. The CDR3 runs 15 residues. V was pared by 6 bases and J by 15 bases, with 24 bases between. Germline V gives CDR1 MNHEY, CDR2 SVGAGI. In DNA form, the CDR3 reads TGTGCCAGCAGCCTTAACCCCGGCTCACCCTATCTCCTCCACTTT. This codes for CASSLNPGSPYLLHF.

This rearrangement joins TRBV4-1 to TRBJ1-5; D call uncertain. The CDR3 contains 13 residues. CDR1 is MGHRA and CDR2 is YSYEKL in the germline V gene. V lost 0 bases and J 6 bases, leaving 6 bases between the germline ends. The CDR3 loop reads CASSQDPSQPQHF. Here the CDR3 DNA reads TGCGCCAGCAGCCAAGATCCTAGTCAGCCCCAGCATTTT.

This chain's CDR3 is CASSPGVRDRAYEQYF. The DNA for the CDR3 is TGCGCCAGCAGCCCCGGAGTCCGGGACAGGGCCTACGAGCAGTACTTC. This sequence joins TRBV4-1 and TRBJ2-7; the match to TRBD1 covers 9 bases. The CDR3 runs to 16 residues. CDR1 is MGHRA, CDR2 YSYEKL, per germline. V was clipped by 4 bases and J by 2 bases; unmatched bases: 9.

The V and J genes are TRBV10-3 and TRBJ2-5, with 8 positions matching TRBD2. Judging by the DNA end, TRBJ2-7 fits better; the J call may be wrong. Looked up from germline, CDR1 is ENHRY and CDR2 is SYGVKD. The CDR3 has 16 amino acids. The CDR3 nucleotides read TGTGCCATCAGTGAGTCGGCGGGGGGAGGAATGGCCGAGCAGTACTTC. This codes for CAISESAGGGMAEQYF.

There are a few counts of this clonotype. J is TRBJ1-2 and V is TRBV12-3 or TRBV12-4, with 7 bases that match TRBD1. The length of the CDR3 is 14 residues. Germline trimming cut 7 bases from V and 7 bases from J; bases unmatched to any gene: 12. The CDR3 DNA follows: TGTGCCAGCAACCCCCGGGACAGTGAAGTTGGCTACACCTTC. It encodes CASNPRDSEVGYTF.

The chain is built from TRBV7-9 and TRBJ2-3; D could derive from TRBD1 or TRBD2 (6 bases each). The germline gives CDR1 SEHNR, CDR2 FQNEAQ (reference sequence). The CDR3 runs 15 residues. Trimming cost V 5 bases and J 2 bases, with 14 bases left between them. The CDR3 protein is CASSPSGGPTDTQYF. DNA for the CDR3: TGTGCCAGCAGCCCTTCTGGGGGGCCCACAGATACGCAGTATTTT.

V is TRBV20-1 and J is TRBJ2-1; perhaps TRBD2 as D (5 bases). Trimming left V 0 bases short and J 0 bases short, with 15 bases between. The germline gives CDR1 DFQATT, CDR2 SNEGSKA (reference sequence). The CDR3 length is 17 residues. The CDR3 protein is CSARDVAGPSSYNEQFF. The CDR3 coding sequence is TGCAGTGCTAGAGATGTGGCGGGCCCAAGCTCCTACAATGAGCAGTTCTTC.

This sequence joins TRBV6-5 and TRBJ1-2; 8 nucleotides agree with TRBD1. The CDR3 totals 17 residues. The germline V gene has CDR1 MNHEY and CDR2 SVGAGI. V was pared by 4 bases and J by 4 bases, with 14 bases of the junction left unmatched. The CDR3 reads CASSSYRPTGVLYGYTF. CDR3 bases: TGTGCCAGCAGTTCCTACCGCCCGACAGGGGTCCTCTATGGCTACACCTTC.

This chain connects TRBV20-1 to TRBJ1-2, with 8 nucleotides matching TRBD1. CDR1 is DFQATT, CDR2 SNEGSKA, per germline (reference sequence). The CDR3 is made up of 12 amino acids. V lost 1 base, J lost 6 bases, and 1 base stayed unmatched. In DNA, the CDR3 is TGCAGTGCTAGAGGACAGGGGAATGGCTACACCTTC. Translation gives CSARGQGNGYTF.

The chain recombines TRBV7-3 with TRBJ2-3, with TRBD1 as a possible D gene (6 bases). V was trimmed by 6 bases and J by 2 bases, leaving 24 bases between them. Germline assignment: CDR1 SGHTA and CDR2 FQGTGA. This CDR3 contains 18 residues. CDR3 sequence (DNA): TGTGCCAGCAGACTCGGGGACCTACGGGACACCATCACAGATACGCAGTATTTT. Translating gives CASRLGDLRDTITDTQYF.

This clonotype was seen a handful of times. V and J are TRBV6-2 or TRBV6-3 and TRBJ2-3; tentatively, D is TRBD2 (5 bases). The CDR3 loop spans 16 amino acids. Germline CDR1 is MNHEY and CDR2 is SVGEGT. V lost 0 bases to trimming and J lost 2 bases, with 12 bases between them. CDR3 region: CASSYSIGGHTDTQYF. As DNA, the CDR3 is TGTGCCAGCAGTTACTCGATTGGCGGGCACACAGATACGCAGTATTTT.

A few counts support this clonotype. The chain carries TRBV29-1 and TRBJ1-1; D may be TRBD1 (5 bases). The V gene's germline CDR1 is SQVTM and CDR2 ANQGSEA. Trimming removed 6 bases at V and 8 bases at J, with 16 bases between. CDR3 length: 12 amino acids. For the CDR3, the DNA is TGCAGCGTGGCCAACGGGGCCTACGAAGCTTTCTTT. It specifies CSVANGAYEAFF.

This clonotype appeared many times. In nucleotides, the CDR3 is TGTGCCAGCAGCCCGGCGGGCCAGGACACTGAAGCTTTCTTT. Translated: CASSPAGQDTEAFF. The V call is TRBV7-3, the J call TRBJ1-1; D call uncertain. The CDR3 loop spans 14 amino acids. The germline V gene encodes CDR1 SGHTA and CDR2 FQGTGA. Trimming took off 5 bases at V and 3 bases at J, with 13 bases between the two ends.

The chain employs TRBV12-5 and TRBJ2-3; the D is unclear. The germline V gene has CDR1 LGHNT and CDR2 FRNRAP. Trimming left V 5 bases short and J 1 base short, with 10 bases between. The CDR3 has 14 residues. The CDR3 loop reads CASGHGPRTDTQYF. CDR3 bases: TGTGCTAGTGGTCACGGACCTCGCACAGATACGCAGTATTTT.

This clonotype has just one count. In nucleotides, the CDR3 is TGCGCCAGCAGGGCAGTGAGTTACTACAATGAGCAGTTCTTC. Translated: CASRAVSYYNEQFF. This chain uses TRBV5-1 with TRBJ2-1, with D hard to call. CDR3 size: 14 residues. Germline values: CDR1 SGHRS, CDR2 YFSETQ. V was pared by 5 bases and J by 3 bases, with 12 bases between. Full variable domain (outside the CDR3, taken from reference TRBV5-1 and TRBJ2-1): KAGVTQTPRYLIKTRGQQVTLSCSPISGHRSVSWYQQTPGQGLQFLFEYFSETQRNKGNFPGRFSGRQFSNSRSEMNVSTLELGDSALYLCASRAVSYYNEQFFGPGTRLTVL.

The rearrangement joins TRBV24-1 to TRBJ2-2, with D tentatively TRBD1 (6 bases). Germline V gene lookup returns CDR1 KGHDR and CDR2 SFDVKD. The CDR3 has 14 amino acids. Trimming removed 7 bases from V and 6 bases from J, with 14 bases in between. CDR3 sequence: CATSGPGVPGELFF. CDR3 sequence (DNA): TGTGCCACCAGCGGTCCAGGGGTCCCCGGGGAGCTGTTTTTT.